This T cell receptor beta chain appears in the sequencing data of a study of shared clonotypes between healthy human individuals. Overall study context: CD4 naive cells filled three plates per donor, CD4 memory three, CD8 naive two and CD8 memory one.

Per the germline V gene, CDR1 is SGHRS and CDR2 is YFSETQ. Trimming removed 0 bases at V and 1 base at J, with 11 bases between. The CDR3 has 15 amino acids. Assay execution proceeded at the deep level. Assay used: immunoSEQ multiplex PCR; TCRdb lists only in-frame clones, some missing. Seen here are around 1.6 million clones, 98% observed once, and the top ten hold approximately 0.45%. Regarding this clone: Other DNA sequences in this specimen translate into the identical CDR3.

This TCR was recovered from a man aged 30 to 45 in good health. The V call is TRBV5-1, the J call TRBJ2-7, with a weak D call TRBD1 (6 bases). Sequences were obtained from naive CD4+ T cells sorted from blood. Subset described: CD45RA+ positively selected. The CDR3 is CASSLGQGISYEQYF. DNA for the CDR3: TGCGCCAGCAGCTTGGGCCAGGGGATTTCCTACGAGCAGTACTTC.